One TCR beta chain is described in this entry. The CDR3 loop spans 15 amino acids. Trimming removed 7 bases at V and 0 bases at J, with 14 bases between. Germline V gene lookup returns CDR1 SGHTA and CDR2 FQGNSA. Amplified regions were TCR beta CDR3 sequences from RNA transcripts. Primed by the HTBI set, a first-round RT-PCR was run on the TCR CDR3. One entry per CDR3 protein, called by TCRdb with MiXCR from the multiplex PCR reads. Of approximately 400,000 distinct CDR3 sequences in the sample, about a sixth were seen once. The data derive from a study of T cells in Graves' hyperthyroidism and ophthalmopathy.

The origin of this receptor is a young woman with Graves' hyperthyroidism that later progressed to Graves' ophthalmopathy. Sample: blood. The J gene is TRBJ2-3, the V gene TRBV7-2, with D perhaps TRBD2 (6 bases). Here the CDR3 reads CASTTLATSTDTQYF. Here the CDR3 DNA reads TGTGCCAGCACCACCCTAGCGACTAGCACAGATACGCAGTATTTT.